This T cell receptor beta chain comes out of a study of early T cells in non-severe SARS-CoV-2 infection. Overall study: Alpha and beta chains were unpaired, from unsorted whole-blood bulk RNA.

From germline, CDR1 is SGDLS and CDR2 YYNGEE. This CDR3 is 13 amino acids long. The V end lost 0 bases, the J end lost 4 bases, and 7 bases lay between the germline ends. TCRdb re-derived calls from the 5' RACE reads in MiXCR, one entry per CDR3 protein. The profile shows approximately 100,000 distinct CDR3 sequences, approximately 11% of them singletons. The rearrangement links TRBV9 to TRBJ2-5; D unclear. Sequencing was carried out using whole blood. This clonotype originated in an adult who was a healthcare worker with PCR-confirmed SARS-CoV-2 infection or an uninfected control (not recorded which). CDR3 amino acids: CASSVDRVETQYF. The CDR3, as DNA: TGTGCCAGCAGCGTAGATAGAGTAGAGACCCAGTACTTC.